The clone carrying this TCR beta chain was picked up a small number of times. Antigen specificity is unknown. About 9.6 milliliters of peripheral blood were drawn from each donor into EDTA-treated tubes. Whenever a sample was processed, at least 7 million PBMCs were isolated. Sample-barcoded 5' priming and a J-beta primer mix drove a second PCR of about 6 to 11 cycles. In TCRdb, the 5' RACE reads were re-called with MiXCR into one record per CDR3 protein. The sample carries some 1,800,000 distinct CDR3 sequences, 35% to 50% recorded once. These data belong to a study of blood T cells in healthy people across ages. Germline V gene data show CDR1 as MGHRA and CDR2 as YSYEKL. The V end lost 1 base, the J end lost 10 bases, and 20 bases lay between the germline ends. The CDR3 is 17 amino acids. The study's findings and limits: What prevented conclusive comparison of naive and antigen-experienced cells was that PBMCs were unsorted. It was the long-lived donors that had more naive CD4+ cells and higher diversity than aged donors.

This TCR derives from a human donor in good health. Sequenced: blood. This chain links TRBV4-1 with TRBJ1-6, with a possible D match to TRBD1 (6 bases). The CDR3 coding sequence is TGCGCCAGCAGCCAAGGCCGGGGGGCGGGTTTGGGATCACCCCTCCACTTT. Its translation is CASSQGRGAGLGSPLHF.